The TCR beta chain under discussion was sequenced for a study of Ad26.COV2.S vaccination and SARS-CoV-2 variants. In regard to this clone: No antigen is known for it.

Whole-study findings and limits: CD8+ and CD4+ T cells specific for spike reportedly responded with substantial breadth after vaccination. Similar non-spike TCR breadth was seen in vaccine and placebo recipients. The study found higher spike-specific TCR breadth in vaccine than placebo recipients. Breadth and depth estimates from TCRs may understate total T cell responses.

Profiled with immunoSEQ multiplex PCR; TCRdb holds only in-frame clones, not every one. Counted here are 150,000 to 200,000 clones, 87% occurring once; the ten biggest clones make up 5.5% to 6%. The germline CDR1 and CDR2 sequences are SGHVS and FNYEAQ. The CDR3 contains 14 residues. Trimming took 4 bases from V and 5 from J, leaving 14 bases between them. The gene calls are TRBV7-6 and TRBJ1-1; D may be TRBD1 (6 bases). This TCR derives from a human donor who had recovered from COVID-19. The sequencing here drew on peripheral blood, taken after recovery from COVID-19. CDR3 protein: CASSSRDIGTEAFF. The DNA of the CDR3 is TGTGCCAGCAGCTCACGGGACATTGGTACTGAAGCTTTCTTT. Based on the CDR3 plus reference TRBV7-6 and TRBJ1-1, the full variable domain is GAGVSQSPRYKVTKRGQDVALRCDPISGHVSLYWYRQALGQGPEFLTYFNYEAQQDKSGLPNDRFSAERPEGSISTLTIQRTEQRDSAMYRCASSSRDIGTEAFFGQGTRLTVV.